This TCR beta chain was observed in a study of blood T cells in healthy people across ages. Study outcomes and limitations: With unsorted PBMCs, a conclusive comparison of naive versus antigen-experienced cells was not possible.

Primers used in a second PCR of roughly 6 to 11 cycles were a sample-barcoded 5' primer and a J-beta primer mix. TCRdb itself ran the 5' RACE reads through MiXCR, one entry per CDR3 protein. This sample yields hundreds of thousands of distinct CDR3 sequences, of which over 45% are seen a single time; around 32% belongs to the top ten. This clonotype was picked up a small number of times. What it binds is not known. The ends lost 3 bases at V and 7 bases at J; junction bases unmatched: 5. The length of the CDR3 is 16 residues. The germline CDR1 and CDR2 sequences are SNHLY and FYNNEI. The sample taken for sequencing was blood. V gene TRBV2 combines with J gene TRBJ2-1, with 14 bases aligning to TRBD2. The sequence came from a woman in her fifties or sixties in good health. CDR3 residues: CASSDWGLAGVNEQFF. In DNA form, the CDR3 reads TGTGCCAGCAGTGATTGGGGACTAGCGGGAGTAAATGAGCAGTTCTTC.